Listed here are 5 T cell receptor beta chains from one sample, sequenced in a study of cytomegalovirus exposure and HLA in healthy donors. 60 Vbeta and 13 Jbeta primers were used in PCR. TCRdb's table, derived via immunoSEQ multiplex PCR, lists solely in-frame clones and lacks some. Of roughly 100,000 clones detected, more than 65% appear once; the ten largest clones hold under 4%. The sequencing input was PBMCs. The receptors were sampled from a man in his thirties or forties in good health and CMV-seronegative.

The chain is built from TRBV6-5 and TRBJ1-1; 7 bases are a match to TRBD1. The CDR3 consists of 15 residues. Germline CDR1 is MNHEY and CDR2 is SVGAGI. With 0 bases clipped from V and 1 base from J, the junction kept 2 bases outside the gene matches. CDR3 coding DNA: TGTGCCAGCAGTTACTCGAGACAGGGGAACACTGAAGCTTTCTTT. Protein sequence: CASSYSRQGNTEAFF.

This clone was counted a single time. DNA for the CDR3: TGTGCCAGCAGTTACCAAAGCGACAGCTCCTACGAGCAGTACTTC. Translating it yields CASSYQSDSSYEQYF. This rearrangement joins TRBV6-5 to TRBJ2-7, with a possible D match to TRBD1 (5 bases). From germline, CDR1 is MNHEY and CDR2 SVGAGI. The CDR3 contains 15 residues. The V gene lost 2 bases and the J gene lost 0 bases, with 11 bases spanning the gap.

This clone was picked up one time. This rearrangement joins TRBV11-2 to TRBJ2-2; TRBD2 might be the D (6 bases). V lost 3 bases to trimming and J lost 5 bases, with 16 bases between them. CDR3 length: 16 amino acids. Germline CDR1 SGHAT, CDR2 FQNNGV. For the CDR3, the DNA is TGTGCCAGCAGCTTTGGGGGGACTCTGAAAACCGGGGAGCTGTTTTTT. This encodes CASSFGGTLKTGELFF.

The J gene is TRBJ1-4, the V gene TRBV4-1; 7 bases are shared with TRBD1. The CDR3 length is 15 residues. V lost 3 bases and J lost 7; bases outside the gene matches: 8. The germline gives CDR1 MGHRA, CDR2 YSYEKL. The CDR3 region is CASSQGDRDSEKLFF. The CDR3 DNA follows: TGCGCCAGCAGCCAGGGTGACAGGGACAGTGAAAAACTGTTTTTT.

This chain links TRBV7-2 with TRBJ2-3; 7 bases match TRBD1. The CDR3 runs to 13 residues. V lost 5 bases, J lost 10 bases, and 9 bases stayed unmatched. Germline CDR1 and CDR2: SGHTA and FQGNSA. The CDR3 DNA follows: TGTGCCAGCAGCCCAGACAGGGCTGGAGCGCAGTATTTT. It codes for CASSPDRAGAQYF. The full variable domain, rest sourced from reference TRBV7-2 and TRBJ2-3, is GAGVSQSPSNKVTEKGKDVELRCDPISGHTALYWYRQSLGQGLEFLIYFQGNSAPDKSGLPSDRFSAERTGGSVSTLTIQRTQQEDSAVYLCASSPDRAGAQYFGPGTRLTVL.